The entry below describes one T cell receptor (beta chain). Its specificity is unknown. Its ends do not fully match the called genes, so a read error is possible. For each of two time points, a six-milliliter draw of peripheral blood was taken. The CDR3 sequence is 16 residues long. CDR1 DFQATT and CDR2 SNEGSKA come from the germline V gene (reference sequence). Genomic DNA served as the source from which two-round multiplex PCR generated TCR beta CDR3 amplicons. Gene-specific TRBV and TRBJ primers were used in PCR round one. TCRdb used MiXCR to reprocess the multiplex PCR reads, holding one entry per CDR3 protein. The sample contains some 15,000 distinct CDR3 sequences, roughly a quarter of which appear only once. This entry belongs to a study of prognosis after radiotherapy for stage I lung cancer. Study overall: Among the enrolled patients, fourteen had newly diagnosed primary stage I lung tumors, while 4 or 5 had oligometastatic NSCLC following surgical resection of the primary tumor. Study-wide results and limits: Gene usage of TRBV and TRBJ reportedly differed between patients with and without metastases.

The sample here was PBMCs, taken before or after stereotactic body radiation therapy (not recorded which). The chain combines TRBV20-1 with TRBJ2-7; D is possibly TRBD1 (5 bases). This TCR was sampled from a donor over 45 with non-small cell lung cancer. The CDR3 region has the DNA TGCAGTGCGAGAAGTTTCAGGGTTTCCTCTAATTACGATCAGTACTTC. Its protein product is CSARSFRVSSNYDQYF.